These T cell receptor beta chains were read from a single sample in a study of blood T cell repertoires in COVID-19. Sequenced by immunoSEQ multiplex PCR; TCRdb stores in-frame clones only, minus some. The repertoire holds about 58,000 clones, with about 90% as singletons. Specimen: peripheral blood. All receptors derive from a woman in her fifties or sixties with active or convalescent COVID-19. Both conserved end residues are part of each CDR3. D genes are given only for firm matches. Clone size is stated in some rows and not others, as once, few, many or a class when expanded.

. TRBJ1-1 . TRBV12-3/TRBV12-4 CASSLAGGTEAFF TGTGCCAGCAGTTTAGCAGGGGGCACTGAAGCTTTCTTT
TRBD2 TRBJ2-1 . TRBV19 CASTEGTSGRTYNEQFF TGTGCCAGTACCGAAGGGACTAGCGGGAGGACCTACAATGAGCAGTTCTTC
. TRBJ1-2 few TRBV18 CASSPTGKPANGYTF TGTGCCAGCTCACCCACAGGGAAACCTGCAAATGGCTACACCTTC
TRBD1 TRBJ1-1 . TRBV10-3 CATRTGDATEAFF TGTGCCACCCGGACAGGGGATGCCACTGAAGCTTTCTTT
. TRBJ2-7 once TRBV7-2 CASSLVSLPPYEQYF TGTGCCAGCAGCTTAGTCTCACTTCCTCCCTACGAGCAGTACTTC
TRBD2 TRBJ2-1 . TRBV11-2 CASGRRFSGPGDEQFF TGTGCCAGCGGTAGAAGGTTTAGCGGGCCTGGGGATGAGCAGTTCTTC
TRBD2 TRBJ2-3 . TRBV7-2 CASSRTERGSTDTQYF TGTGCCAGCAGCCGTACTGAGCGGGGGAGCACAGATACGCAGTATTTT
TRBD2 TRBJ2-5 . TRBV11-3 CASSLGGTSGRQETQYF TGTGCCAGCAGCTTAGGGGGGACTAGCGGGCGCCAAGAGACCCAGTACTTC
TRBD2 TRBJ2-7 . TRBV5-1 CASSAGTSGRENEQYF TGCGCCAGCAGCGCCGGGACTAGCGGGAGGGAAAACGAGCAGTACTTC
TRBD2 TRBJ2-1 . TRBV11-2 CASSPGGISSYNEQFF TGTGCCAGCAGCCCGGGGGGGATAAGCTCCTACAATGAGCAGTTCTTC
TRBD2 TRBJ2-3 . TRBV9 CASSVERTSGSTDTQYF TGTGCCAGCAGCGTAGAAAGGACTAGCGGGAGCACAGATACGCAGTATTTT
TRBD1 TRBJ2-7 once TRBV2 CASSDPGQGFSYEQYF TGTGCCAGCAGCGATCCGGGACAGGGCTTCTCCTACGAGCAGTACTTC
TRBD2 TRBJ2-2 . TRBV18 CASSPTGTSGGELFF TGTGCCAGCTCACCAACCGGGACTAGCGGCGGGGAGCTGTTTTTT